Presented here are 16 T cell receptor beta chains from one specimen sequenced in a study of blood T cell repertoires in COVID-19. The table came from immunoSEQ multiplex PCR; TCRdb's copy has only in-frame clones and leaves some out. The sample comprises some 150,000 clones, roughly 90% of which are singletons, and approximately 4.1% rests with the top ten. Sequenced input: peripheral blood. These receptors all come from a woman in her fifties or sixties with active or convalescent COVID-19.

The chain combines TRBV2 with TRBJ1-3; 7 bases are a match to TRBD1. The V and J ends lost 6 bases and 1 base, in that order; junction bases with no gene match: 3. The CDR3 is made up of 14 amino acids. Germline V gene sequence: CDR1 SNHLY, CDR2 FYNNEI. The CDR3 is CASREDRSGNTIYF. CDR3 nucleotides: TGTGCCAGCAGGGAGGACAGGTCTGGAAACACCATATATTTT.

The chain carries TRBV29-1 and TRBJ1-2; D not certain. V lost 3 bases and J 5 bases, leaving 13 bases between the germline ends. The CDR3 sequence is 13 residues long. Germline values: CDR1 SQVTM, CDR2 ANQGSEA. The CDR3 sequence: CSVDGEGPYGYTF. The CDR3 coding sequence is TGCAGCGTTGATGGGGAGGGCCCTTATGGCTACACCTTC.

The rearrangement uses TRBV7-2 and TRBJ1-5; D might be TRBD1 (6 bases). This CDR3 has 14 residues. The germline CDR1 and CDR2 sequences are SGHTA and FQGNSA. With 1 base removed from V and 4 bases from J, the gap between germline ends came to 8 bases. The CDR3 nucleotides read TGTGCCAGCAGCTTAGGAGGGGGAAATCAGCCCCAGCATTTT. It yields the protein CASSLGGGNQPQHF.

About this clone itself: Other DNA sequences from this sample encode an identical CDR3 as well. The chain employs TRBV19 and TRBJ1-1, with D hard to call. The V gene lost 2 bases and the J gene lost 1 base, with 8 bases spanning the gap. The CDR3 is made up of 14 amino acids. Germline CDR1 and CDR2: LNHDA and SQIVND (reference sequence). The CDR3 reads CASSITRQNTEAFF. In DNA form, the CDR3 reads TGTGCCAGTAGTATAACCAGACAGAACACTGAAGCTTTCTTT.

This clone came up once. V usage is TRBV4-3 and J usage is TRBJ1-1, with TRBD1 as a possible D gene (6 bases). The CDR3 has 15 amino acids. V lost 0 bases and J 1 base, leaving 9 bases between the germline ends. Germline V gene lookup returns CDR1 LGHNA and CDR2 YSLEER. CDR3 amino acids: CASSQDWGPNTEAFF. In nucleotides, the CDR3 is TGCGCCAGCAGCCAAGATTGGGGGCCGAACACTGAAGCTTTCTTT.

CDR3 nucleotides: TGTGCCAGCTCCCAAATGGACAGTGGCTACACCTTC. It yields the protein CASSQMDSGYTF. The chain uses TRBV18 and TRBJ1-2, with D perhaps matching TRBD1 (6 bases). The CDR3 covers 12 residues. Germline loops: CDR1 KGHSH, CDR2 LQKENI. Trimming cost V 6 bases and J 7 bases, with 12 bases left between them.

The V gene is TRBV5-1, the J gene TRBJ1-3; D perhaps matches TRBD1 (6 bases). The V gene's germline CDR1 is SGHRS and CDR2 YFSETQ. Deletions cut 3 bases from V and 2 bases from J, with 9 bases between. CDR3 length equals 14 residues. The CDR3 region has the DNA TGCGCCAGCAGCTCGGACAGTGCTGGAAACACCATATATTTT. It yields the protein CASSSDSAGNTIYF.

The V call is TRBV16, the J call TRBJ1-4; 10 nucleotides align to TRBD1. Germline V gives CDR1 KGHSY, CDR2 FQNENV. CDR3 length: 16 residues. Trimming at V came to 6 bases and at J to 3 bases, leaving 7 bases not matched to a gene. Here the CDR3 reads CASRPGTGAPNEKLFF. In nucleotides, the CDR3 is TGTGCCAGCAGACCCGGGACAGGGGCGCCTAATGAAAAACTGTTTTTT.

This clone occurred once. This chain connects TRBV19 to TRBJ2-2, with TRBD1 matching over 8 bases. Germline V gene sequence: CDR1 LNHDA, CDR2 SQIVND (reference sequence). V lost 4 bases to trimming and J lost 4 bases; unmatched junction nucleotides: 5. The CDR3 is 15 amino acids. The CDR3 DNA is TGTGCCAGTAGTAAGACGACAGGGGTCACCGGGGAGCTGTTTTTT. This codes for CASSKTTGVTGELFF.

The CDR3 reads CASSLAHGTQYF. The CDR3, as DNA: TGTGCCAGCAGCTTGGCCCACGGGACCCAGTACTTC. The chain links TRBV5-4 to TRBJ2-5; no firm D call. V lost 0 bases, J lost 7 bases, and 7 bases lay in between. The CDR3 has 12 residues. Germline V gene data show CDR1 as SGHNT and CDR2 as YYREEE (reference sequence). Looking up the rest from reference TRBV5-4 and TRBJ2-5 gives the full variable domain: ETGVTQSPTHLIKTRGQQVTLRCSSQSGHNTVSWYQQALGQGPQFIFQYYREEENGRGNFPPRFSGLQFPNYSSELNVNALELDDSALYLCASSLAHGTQYFGPGTRLLVL.

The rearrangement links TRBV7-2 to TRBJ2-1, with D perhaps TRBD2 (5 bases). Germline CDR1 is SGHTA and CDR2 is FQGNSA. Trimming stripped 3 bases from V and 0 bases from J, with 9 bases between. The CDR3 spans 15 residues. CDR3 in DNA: TGTGCCAGCAGCTTCGGGGTGGGCTCCTACAATGAGCAGTTCTTC. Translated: CASSFGVGSYNEQFF.

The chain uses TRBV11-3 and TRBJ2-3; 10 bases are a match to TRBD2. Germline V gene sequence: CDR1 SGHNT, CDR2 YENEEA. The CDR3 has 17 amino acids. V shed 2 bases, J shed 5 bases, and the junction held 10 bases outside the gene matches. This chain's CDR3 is CASSLKTASGGGDTQYF. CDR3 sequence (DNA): TGTGCCAGCAGCTTAAAAACGGCTAGCGGGGGAGGAGATACGCAGTATTTT.

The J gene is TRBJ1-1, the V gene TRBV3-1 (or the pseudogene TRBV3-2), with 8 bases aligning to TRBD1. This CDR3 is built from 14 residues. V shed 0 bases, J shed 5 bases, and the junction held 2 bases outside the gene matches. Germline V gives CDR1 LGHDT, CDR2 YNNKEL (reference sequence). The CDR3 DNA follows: TGTGCCAGCAGCCAAGAAGACAGGGGAACTGAAGCTTTCTTT. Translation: CASSQEDRGTEAFF.

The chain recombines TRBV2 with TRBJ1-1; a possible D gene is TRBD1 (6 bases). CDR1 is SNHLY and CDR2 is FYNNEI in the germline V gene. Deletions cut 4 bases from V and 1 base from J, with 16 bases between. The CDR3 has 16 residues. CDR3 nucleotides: TGTGCCAGCAGTGGACAGGCCCAATCAACGAACACTGAAGCTTTCTTT. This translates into CASSGQAQSTNTEAFF.

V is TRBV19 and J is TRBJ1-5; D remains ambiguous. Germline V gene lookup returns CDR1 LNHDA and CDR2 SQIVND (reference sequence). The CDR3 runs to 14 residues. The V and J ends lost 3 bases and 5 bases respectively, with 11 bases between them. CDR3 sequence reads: CASSMRRSDQPQHF. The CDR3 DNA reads TGTGCCAGTAGTATGAGGAGATCAGATCAGCCCCAGCATTTT.

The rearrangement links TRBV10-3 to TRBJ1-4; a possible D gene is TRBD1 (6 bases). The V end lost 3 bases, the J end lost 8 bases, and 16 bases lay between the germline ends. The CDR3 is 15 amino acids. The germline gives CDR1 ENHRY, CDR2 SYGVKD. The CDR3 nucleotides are TGTGCCATCAGTGAATCAGCGGGGGCAGGGGAAAAACTGTTTTTT. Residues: CAISESAGAGEKLFF.